These 10 T cell receptor beta chains share one sample of origin, sequenced in a study of cytomegalovirus exposure and HLA in healthy donors. The protocol was immunoSEQ multiplex PCR, while the TCRdb copy is restricted to in-frame clones and leaves out a portion. The sample has 68,000 or so clones, around 97% seen once; the top ten hold around 2.4%. The sequencing sample was made of PBMCs. These receptors originate from a man aged 18 to 30 in good health and CMV-seronegative.

This chain links TRBV28 with TRBJ1-5, with a weak D call TRBD1 (6 bases). V lost 5 bases, J lost 3 bases, and 26 bases lay in between. Germline V lookup: CDR1 MDHEN, CDR2 SYDVKM. The CDR3 length is 19 residues. This chain's CDR3 is CASSTSPGGGRPSNQPQHF. The CDR3 DNA reads TGTGCCAGCAGTACAAGCCCGGGGGGGGGCCGACCTTCCAATCAGCCCCAGCATTTT.

The genes are TRBV29-1 and TRBJ2-2; tentative D call: TRBD1 (5 bases). The V end lost 0 bases, the J end lost 5 bases, and 16 bases lay between the germline ends. This CDR3 has 16 residues. CDR1 is SQVTM and CDR2 is ANQGSEA in the germline V gene. The CDR3 here is CSVEEVVGVDTGELFF. The CDR3 DNA reads TGCAGCGTTGAAGAGGTAGTAGGGGTAGATACCGGGGAGCTGTTTTTT.

The chain has TRBV6-1 and TRBJ1-2, with 7 bases fitting TRBD1. The CDR3 has 15 residues. CDR1 is MNHNS, CDR2 SASEGT, per germline. V lost 8 bases to trimming and J lost 1 base; unmatched junction nucleotides: 10. The CDR3 here is CASGASGTVNYGYTF. The DNA for the CDR3 is TGTGCCAGCGGAGCCTCCGGGACAGTTAACTATGGCTACACCTTC.

The genes are TRBV2 and TRBJ2-7, with TRBD1 identical over 11 bases. Trimming took 2 bases from V and 7 from J; bases not matched to a gene: 10. CDR1 is SNHLY and CDR2 is FYNNEI in the germline V gene. The CDR3 has 16 amino acids. The CDR3 sequence is CASSESTGTGGREQYF. The CDR3 nucleotides are TGTGCCAGCAGTGAATCTACCGGGACAGGGGGTCGGGAGCAGTACTTC.

This sequence joins TRBV18 and TRBJ2-5; perhaps TRBD2 as D (6 bases). Germline lookup yields CDR1 KGHSH and CDR2 LQKENI. This CDR3 is built from 14 residues. The ends were cut back, 5 bases at V and 1 base at J, with 11 bases in the middle. The CDR3 sequence is CASSEYSGQETQYF. In nucleotides, the CDR3 is TGTGCCAGCTCAGAGTATAGCGGCCAAGAGACCCAGTACTTC. The whole variable domain, remainder taken from reference TRBV18 and TRBJ2-5, is NAGVMQNPRHLVRRRGQEARLRCSPMKGHSHVYWYRQLPEEGLKFMVYLQKENIIDESGMPKERFSAEFPKEGPSILRIQQVVRGDSAAYFCASSEYSGQETQYFGPGTRLLVL.

The J gene is TRBJ2-3, the V gene TRBV7-2; D may be TRBD1 (5 bases). The V and J ends lost 1 base and 6 bases respectively, with 11 bases between them. Looked up from germline, CDR1 is SGHTA and CDR2 is FQGNSA. The CDR3 contains 14 residues. For the CDR3, the DNA is TGTGCCAGCAGCTTAGACAGGTCGAGGGATACGCAGTATTTT. Translated, it gives CASSLDRSRDTQYF.

This rearrangement joins TRBV28 to TRBJ2-2; TRBD2 might be the D (6 bases). Trimming shortened V by 2 bases and J by 2 bases, and 9 bases separated the two germline ends. The CDR3 runs 15 residues. CDR1 is MDHEN and CDR2 is SYDVKM in the germline V gene. The chain's CDR3 is CASSLGGINTGELFF. The CDR3 coding sequence is TGTGCCAGCAGTTTAGGAGGGATTAACACCGGGGAGCTGTTTTTT.

V and J are TRBV6-5 and TRBJ1-4, with TRBD1 as a possible D gene (6 bases). CDR1 is MNHEY and CDR2 is SVGAGI in the germline V gene. Trimming removed 10 bases at V and 4 bases at J, with 16 bases between. There are 14 residues in the CDR3. The CDR3 here is CATRGAWGNEKLFF. The CDR3 bases are TGTGCCACCCGGGGGGCATGGGGTAATGAAAAACTGTTTTTT.

The CDR3 is CASRFTPDTQYF. As DNA, the CDR3 is TGTGCCAGCAGATTCACTCCAGATACGCAGTATTTT. The chain couples TRBV2 to TRBJ2-3, with D unresolved. V was clipped by 6 bases and J by 4 bases, with 8 bases between them. The CDR3 loop spans 12 amino acids. Germline V CDR1 and CDR2: SNHLY, FYNNEI.

The chain has TRBV19 and TRBJ1-5; D may be TRBD1 (5 bases). Trimming left V 0 bases short and J 3 bases short, with 12 bases between. Germline V CDR1 and CDR2: LNHDA, SQIVND (reference sequence). This CDR3 comprises 16 residues. The CDR3 region is CASSIDPGAFNQPQHF. As DNA, the CDR3 is TGTGCCAGTAGTATAGATCCTGGGGCCTTCAATCAGCCCCAGCATTTT.